The sequence of this T cell receptor beta chain was determined in a study of blood T cell repertoires in COVID-19. Study context: Sources were T cells, B-cell-depleted T cells, or PBMCs; the material itself was cDNA or gDNA.

The table came from immunoSEQ multiplex PCR; TCRdb's copy has only in-frame clones and leaves some out. The sample shows around 200,000 clones, roughly 75% of them seen only once. CDR3 length equals 14 residues. V was shortened by 0 bases and J by 7 bases, with 12 bases between the two germline ends. CDR1 is SEHNR and CDR2 is FQNEAQ in the germline V gene (reference sequence). The origin of this receptor is a woman aged 70-85 years with acute or convalescent COVID-19. This chain connects TRBV7-9 to TRBJ1-1, with TRBD1 as a possible D gene (5 bases). Sequencing was performed on peripheral blood. This CDR3 is CASSLAATTDEAFF. In nucleotides, the CDR3 is TGTGCCAGCAGCTTAGCGGCTACGACAGATGAAGCTTTCTTT.